This T cell receptor beta chain was sequenced in a study of immune heterogeneity within non-small cell lung tumors. Broader study findings: Individual patients' high-frequency T-cell receptor beta clonotypes were largely distinct from one another. Although only moderate, the correlation of local T-cell clonality with local tumor mutational burden was significant (R roughly 0.35).

Template material comprised bulk tumor genomic DNA at roughly 650 ng per sample. Far-apart biopsies, several per primary tumor, were taken during surgery. Surgery that was curative in intent was performed on patients with untreated, newly diagnosed non-small cell lung cancer. After removal of 4 bases from V and 1 base from J, the junction contained 8 bases not matched to a gene. The V gene's germline CDR1 is LNHNV and CDR2 YYDKDF (reference sequence). The CDR3 is made up of 16 amino acids. The authors amplified TCR beta CDR3 by multiplex PCR with 32 V and 13 J primers. TCRdb reanalysed the multiplex PCR reads using MiXCR and keeps one entry per CDR3 protein. This table has tens of thousands of distinct CDR3 sequences, 27% appearing once. The sample holds many counts of this clonotype. Its antigen is not known.

The gene calls are TRBV15 and TRBJ2-7, with 9 bases identical to TRBD1. The sample taken for sequencing was lung tumor tissue. The sequence came from a man between 35 and 55 years old with non-small cell lung cancer. This CDR3 reads CATSTDGQGWSYEQYF. Written as DNA, the CDR3 is TGTGCCACCAGCACTGACGGACAGGGGTGGTCCTACGAGCAGTACTTC.